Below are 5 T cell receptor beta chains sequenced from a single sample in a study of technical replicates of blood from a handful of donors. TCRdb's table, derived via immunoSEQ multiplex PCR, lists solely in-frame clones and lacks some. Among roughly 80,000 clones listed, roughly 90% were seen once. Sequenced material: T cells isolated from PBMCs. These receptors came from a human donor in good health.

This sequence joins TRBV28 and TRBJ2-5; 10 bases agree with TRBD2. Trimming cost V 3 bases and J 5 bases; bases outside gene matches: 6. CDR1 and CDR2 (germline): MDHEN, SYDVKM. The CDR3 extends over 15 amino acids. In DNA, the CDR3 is TGTGCCAGCAGTTTGGAGCGGGAGGGAGTCGAGACCCAGTACTTC. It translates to CASSLEREGVETQYF.

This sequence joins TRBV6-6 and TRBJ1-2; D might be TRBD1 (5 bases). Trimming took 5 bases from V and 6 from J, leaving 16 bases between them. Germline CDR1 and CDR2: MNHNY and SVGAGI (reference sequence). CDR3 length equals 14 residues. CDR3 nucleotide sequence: TGTGCCAGCAGTCTCCAGGGAATTTGGGATGGCTACACCTTC. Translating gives CASSLQGIWDGYTF.

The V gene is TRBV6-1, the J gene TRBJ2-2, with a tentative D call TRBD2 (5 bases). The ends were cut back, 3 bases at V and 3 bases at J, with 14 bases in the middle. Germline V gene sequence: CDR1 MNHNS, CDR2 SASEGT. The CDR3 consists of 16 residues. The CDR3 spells CASSDRGRRDTGELFF. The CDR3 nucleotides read TGTGCCAGCAGTGATCGCGGTAGGCGGGACACCGGGGAGCTGTTTTTT.

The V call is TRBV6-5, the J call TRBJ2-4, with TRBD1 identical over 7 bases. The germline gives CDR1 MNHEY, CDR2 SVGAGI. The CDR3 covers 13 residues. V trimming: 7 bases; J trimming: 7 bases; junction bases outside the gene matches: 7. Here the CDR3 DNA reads TGTGCCAGCAACAGGGGTGATGGGAACATTCAGTACTTC. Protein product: CASNRGDGNIQYF.

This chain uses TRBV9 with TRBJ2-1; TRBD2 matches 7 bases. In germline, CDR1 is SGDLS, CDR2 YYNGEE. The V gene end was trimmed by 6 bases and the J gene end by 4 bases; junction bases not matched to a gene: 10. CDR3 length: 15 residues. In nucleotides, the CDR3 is TGTGCCAGCACCCCTGGGAGGGGCTCGTACAATGAGCAGTTCTTC. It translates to CASTPGRGSYNEQFF.